These 7 T cell receptor beta chains originate from one sample sequenced in a study of shared clonotypes between healthy human individuals. Libraries were prepared by immunoSEQ multiplex PCR; TCRdb keeps only in-frame clonotypes and omits some of them. The data contain about 2.3 million clones, 85% to 95% of them seen just once; the ten biggest clones take up about 0.39%. The specimen sequenced was naive CD4+ T cells from PBMCs. Subset of the sample: CD45RA+ positively selected. The receptor set was obtained from a man aged 18 to 35 in good health. Some clones in this sample may be carry-over from other donors' samples.

V usage is TRBV5-8 and J usage is TRBJ1-5; unclear D gene. With 7 bases removed from V and 11 bases from J, the gap between germline ends came to 19 bases. This CDR3 has 13 residues. Per germline, CDR1 SGHTS and CDR2 YDEGEE. CDR3 region: CASSRVMTGAQHF. The CDR3 nucleotides read TGTGCCAGCTCACGGGTTATGACTGGAGCCCAGCATTTT.

For this clone: The same CDR3 also results from other DNA sequences found in this sample. This rearrangement joins TRBV19 to TRBJ1-5, with D perhaps TRBD1 (5 bases). V was clipped by 6 bases and J by 0 bases, with 12 bases between them. CDR3 size: 15 residues. Germline-derived CDR1 and CDR2 are LNHDA and SQIVND (reference sequence). The CDR3 region is CASSLGPYSNQPQHF. CDR3 sequence (DNA): TGTGCCAGTAGCCTGGGACCCTATAGCAATCAGCCCCAGCATTTT.

As regards this clone: The same CDR3 arises from other DNA sequences in this sample as well. The J gene is TRBJ2-7, the V gene TRBV2; weak D call: TRBD1 (6 bases). Looked up from germline, CDR1 is SNHLY and CDR2 is FYNNEI. V gave up 3 bases and J gave up 1 base, with 7 bases separating them. This CDR3 has 13 residues. In DNA, the CDR3 is TGTGCCAGCAGTGATGGACAGTCCTACGAGCAGTACTTC. Translation gives CASSDGQSYEQYF.

This chain connects TRBV15 to TRBJ2-1; tentative D call: TRBD1 (6 bases). Looked up from germline, CDR1 is LNHNV and CDR2 is YYDKDF (reference sequence). The length of the CDR3 is 13 residues. V lost 0 bases and J 8 bases, leaving 8 bases between the germline ends. The CDR3 loop is CATSREPGDEQFF. The CDR3 DNA follows: TGTGCCACCAGCAGAGAACCAGGGGATGAGCAGTTCTTC.

The chain links TRBV27 to TRBJ1-2, with 11 positions matching TRBD1. This CDR3 has 15 amino acids. V was clipped by 5 bases and J by 8 bases; unmatched bases: 10. Germline V gives CDR1 MNHEY, CDR2 SMNVEV (reference sequence). As DNA, the CDR3 is TGTGCCAGCAGTCGGACAGGGGGCGCTCGGTTAGGCTACACCTTC. Translation gives CASSRTGGARLGYTF.

The J gene is TRBJ2-3, the V gene TRBV9; D remains unclear. CDR1 is SGDLS and CDR2 is YYNGEE in the germline V gene. The length of the CDR3 is 13 residues. V was pared by 0 bases and J by 6 bases, with 8 bases between. The CDR3 region is CASSVEPPDTQYF. CDR3 coding DNA: TGTGCCAGCAGCGTAGAACCTCCGGATACGCAGTATTTT.

The rearrangement uses TRBV5-1 and TRBJ2-7; TRBD1 aligns across 12 bases. The trim removed 4 bases at V and 6 bases at J, leaving 8 bases unmatched. From germline, CDR1 is SGHRS and CDR2 YFSETQ. The length of the CDR3 is 15 residues. Here the CDR3 DNA reads TGCGCCAGCAGCGCCCGGGACAGGGGGCGGTCCGAGCAGTACTTC. This sequence encodes CASSARDRGRSEQYF.